The text below deals with one T cell receptor (beta chain). This clonotype was counted once. The antigen it binds to is not known. No per-base quality is available; no much larger clone lies one base away. One read alone is a weak basis. Reads for this sample came from an Illumina HiSeq 2500. Quantitative 5'-RACE with molecular barcodes was used to prepare TCR beta libraries. Turning to the authors' computational methods: Disease-linked TCR variants were identified with a new computational method built on a probabilistic model of VDJ rearrangement. TCRdb reran the public reads through fastp at Q25 and MiXCR, keeping productive beta chains. Records with the same CDR3 protein are collapsed into one entry carrying the most frequent genes and DNA. TCRdb, rather than the study authors, made the V and J calls. The sample table lists fewer than 400,000 distinct CDR3 sequences, roughly 14% of them with a count of one. About 1% of the sample rests with the top ten.

This sample is drawn from a study of CD8 T cells in ankylosing spondylitis (dated by TCRdb to the late 2010s). Study-wide context: T cell receptor beta repertoires were profiled in healthy donors and ankylosing spondylitis patients so that disease-linked TCR variants could be found. Samples of peripheral blood were taken, and for ankylosing spondylitis patients, synovial fluid was collected as well. In total, the full study cohort was made up of 95 to 110 healthy donors and about two dozen ankylosing spondylitis patients.

Here is what the overall study found, with its caveats: Some TCR beta motif variants had previously been reported in synovial fluid and blood of reactive arthritis patients, which suggested common disease-initiation mechanisms. A CD8+ phenotype was shown by the disease-linked clones, which were found at relatively low frequencies in peripheral blood. Blood from ankylosing spondylitis patients appeared to be characterized by a TCR beta motif composed of under 10 highly homologous amino acid variants. The disease-linked clones were reported as significantly enriched in matched synovial fluid samples from ankylosing spondylitis patients.

The CDR3 runs 15 residues from the cysteine to the phenylalanine. CDR3 DNA only is kept here, 45 bases in frame from base 1. Taken from the germline V gene, the CDR1 and CDR2 loops are SGHDN and FVKESK. Between the V and J ends, shortened by 3 bases and 7 bases respectively, the junction contains 19 bases. Sequences were obtained from blood, either unsorted or a sorted T cell fraction (not recorded which). This clonotype was obtained from a male donor with ankylosing spondylitis or in good health (not recorded which). The V and J genes are TRBV14 and TRBJ2-7; the D gene identity is not certain. At the DNA level, the sequence is TGTGCCAGCAGCCACACCCTGACCGTCCCTAGGGAGCAGTACTTC. The resulting protein is CASSHTLTVPREQYF.